Below, 13 T cell receptor beta chains from the same sample are listed, as sequenced in a study of long-term antiretroviral therapy in people with HIV. A v3.0 immunoSEQ assay was performed at survey level. Clones were sequenced by immunoSEQ multiplex PCR, and TCRdb holds only the in-frame ones, with some missing. This sample has 15,000 to 20,000 clones; 79% occur once, and the top ten carry about 6%. Sequences were derived from unsorted PBMCs, sampled at the start of antiretroviral therapy, before treatment. The receptor source for this set is a young man with HIV.

This clone was recorded a few times. The chain combines TRBV7-8 with TRBJ2-1, with D perhaps matching TRBD1 or TRBD2 (5 bases each). This CDR3 is 15 amino acids long. Trimming pared 1 base from V and 5 bases from J, leaving 12 bases between. Germline lookup yields CDR1 SGHVS and CDR2 FQNEAQ. CDR3 DNA: TGTGCCAGCAGCTTAGTGGGGGTAGTCAACAATGAGCAGTTCTTC. Amino acids: CASSLVGVVNNEQFF.

The chain links TRBV9 to TRBJ1-1; no reliable D call. Trimming stripped 1 base from V and 1 base from J, with 14 bases between. The CDR3 loop spans 16 amino acids. Germline V gene lookup returns CDR1 SGDLS and CDR2 YYNGEE. CDR3 residues: CASSVHHLGRNTEAFF. In DNA form, the CDR3 reads TGTGCCAGCAGCGTACATCATCTAGGTCGGAACACTGAAGCTTTCTTT. Full variable domain (remainder filled in from reference TRBV9 and TRBJ1-1): DSGVTQTPKHLITATGQRVTLRCSPRSGDLSVYWYQQSLDQGLQFLIQYYNGEERAKGNILERFSAQQFPDLHSELNLSSLELGDSALYFCASSVHHLGRNTEAFFGQGTRLTVV.

The chain has TRBV9 and TRBJ2-4, with 7 bases matching TRBD2. V was pared by 0 bases and J by 8 bases, with 5 bases of the junction left unmatched. This CDR3 is 14 amino acids long. Per germline, CDR1 SGDLS and CDR2 YYNGEE. The chain's CDR3 is CASSVEQAGDIQYF. DNA for the CDR3: TGTGCCAGCAGCGTAGAGCAGGCGGGAGACATTCAGTACTTC. The entire variable domain, with the rest obtained from reference TRBV9 and TRBJ2-4, is as follows: DSGVTQTPKHLITATGQRVTLRCSPRSGDLSVYWYQQSLDQGLQFLIQYYNGEERAKGNILERFSAQQFPDLHSELNLSSLELGDSALYFCASSVEQAGDIQYFGAGTRLSVL.

The genes are TRBV6-6 and TRBJ1-5, with D maybe TRBD1 (6 bases). Trimming shortened V by 7 bases and J by 5 bases, and 18 bases separated the two germline ends. This CDR3 has 15 residues. The germline gives CDR1 MNHNY, CDR2 SVGAGI (reference sequence). The chain's CDR3 is CASNQMGAGHQPQHF. The CDR3, as DNA: TGTGCCAGCAATCAGATGGGGGCAGGCCATCAGCCCCAGCATTTT.

This chain's CDR3 is CASSISRGPGGVTYEQYF. CDR3 sequence (DNA): TGTGCCAGTAGTATATCCCGAGGACCGGGTGGTGTGACCTACGAGCAGTACTTC. The chain joins TRBV19 to TRBJ2-7; D gene unclear. This CDR3 has 18 residues. The germline CDR1 and CDR2 sequences are LNHDA and SQIVND (reference sequence). Trimming took 2 bases from V and 2 from J, leaving 22 bases between them.

J is TRBJ2-3 and V is TRBV19; no definite D call. CDR1 and CDR2 from the germline V gene are LNHDA and SQIVND (reference sequence). There are 12 residues in the CDR3. With 5 bases removed from V and 5 bases from J, the gap between germline ends came to 8 bases. DNA of the CDR3: TGTGCCAGTAGTGCCCGGCGAGATACGCAGTATTTT. Protein product: CASSARRDTQYF. The whole variable domain, filled in from reference TRBV19 and TRBJ2-3, reads DGGITQSPKYLFRKEGQNVTLSCEQNLNHDAMYWYRQDPGQGLRLIYYSQIVNDFQKGDIAEGYSVSREKKESFPLTVTSAQKNPTAFYLCASSARRDTQYFGPGTRLTVL.

V usage is TRBV5-5 and J usage is TRBJ2-7; TRBD1 aligns across 9 bases. V shed 4 bases and J 2 bases; nucleotides not matched to a gene: 1. Looked up from germline, CDR1 is SGHKS and CDR2 is YYEKEE (reference sequence). The CDR3 has 13 amino acids. The CDR3 bases are TGTGCCAGCAGCCGACAGGGGGCCTACGAGCAGTACTTC. This translates into CASSRQGAYEQYF. Based on the CDR3 plus reference TRBV5-5 and TRBJ2-7, the full variable domain is DAGVTQSPTHLIKTRGQQVTLRCSPISGHKSVSWYQQVLGQGPQFIFQYYEKEERGRGNFPDRFSARQFPNYSSELNVNALLLGDSALYLCASSRQGAYEQYFGPGTRLTVT.

This clone was seen only once. J is TRBJ2-3 and V is TRBV5-4; 10 bases are shared with TRBD2. This CDR3 has 15 residues. V was clipped by 1 base and J by 2 bases; unmatched bases: 1. CDR1 and CDR2 from the germline V gene are SGHNT and YYREEE (reference sequence). For the CDR3, the DNA is TGTGCCAGCAGCTTGACTAGCGGGGTCACAGATACGCAGTATTTT. Translated, it gives CASSLTSGVTDTQYF.

This clone counts as medium-sized. The V gene is TRBV7-9, the J gene TRBJ2-1; D is ambiguous. The V gene's germline CDR1 is SEHNR and CDR2 FQNEAQ (reference sequence). The CDR3 length is 16 residues. V was trimmed by 1 base and J by 3 bases, leaving 13 bases between them. Here the CDR3 reads CASSLEFASFYNEQFF. For the CDR3, the DNA is TGTGCCAGCAGCTTAGAGTTTGCGAGTTTCTACAATGAGCAGTTCTTC.

The J gene is TRBJ1-1, the V gene TRBV6-1, with D perhaps matching TRBD1 (6 bases). V was cut by 8 bases and J by 0 bases, with 13 bases left in between. From germline, CDR1 is MNHNS and CDR2 SASEGT. The length of the CDR3 is 14 residues. CDR3 region: CASGRGQVNTEAFF. Here the CDR3 DNA reads TGTGCCAGCGGACGGGGGCAGGTGAACACTGAAGCTTTCTTT.

The J gene is TRBJ1-3, the V gene TRBV30, with D unresolved. This CDR3 is 14 amino acids long. V was clipped by 0 bases and J by 9 bases, with 15 bases between them. Germline V gene data show CDR1 as GTSNPN and CDR2 as SVGIG (reference sequence). DNA of the CDR3: TGTGCCTGGAGTGTACCGGTGGGCGTTAGCACCATATATTTT. It encodes CAWSVPVGVSTIYF.

This CDR3 is CASSQQGAYGYTF. CDR3 DNA: TGTGCCAGCAGTCAACAGGGCGCGTATGGCTACACCTTC. The chain joins TRBV28 to TRBJ1-2; TRBD1 might be the D (6 bases). Germline V CDR1 and CDR2: MDHEN, SYDVKM. The V end was cut by 5 bases, the J end by 5 bases, with 12 bases between. This CDR3 has 13 amino acids.

A note on this clone: At one end, the junction sequence differs from germline, possibly due to a read error. The gene calls are TRBV15 and TRBJ2-3; 10 bases fit TRBD2. This CDR3 spans 17 amino acids. The germline gives CDR1 LNHNV, CDR2 YYDKDF (reference sequence). CDR3 in amino acids: CATSRGASGRITDTQYF. DNA of the CDR3: TGTGCCACCAGTAGAGGGGCTAGCGGGAGAATAACAGATACGCAGTATTTT.